This passage covers 26 T cell receptor beta chains from one sample sequenced in a study of blood T cell repertoires in COVID-19. Generated by immunoSEQ multiplex PCR, the TCRdb table keeps only in-frame clones and is missing some. This table holds about 410,000 clones, about 91% found once. Sequencing was carried out using peripheral blood. These receptors were taken from a woman between 40 and 50 years old with COVID-19, enrolled during active disease.

The chain employs TRBV28 and TRBJ2-5, with a weak D call TRBD1 (6 bases). Between the trimmed V and J ends, which lost 11 bases and 5 bases, there was a span of 18 bases. This CDR3 has 13 amino acids. Germline V lookup: CDR1 MDHEN, CDR2 SYDVKM. CDR3 in amino acids: CALGTSIGETQYF. CDR3 nucleotides: TGTGCCCTAGGGACATCGATAGGGGAGACCCAGTACTTC. The whole variable domain, filled in from reference TRBV28 and TRBJ2-5, reads DVKVTQSSRYLVKRTGEKVFLECVQDMDHENMFWYRQDPGLGLRLIYFSYDVKMKEKGDIPEGYSVSREKKERFSLILESASTNQTSMYLCALGTSIGETQYFGPGTRLLVL.

The rearrangement links TRBV19 to TRBJ1-2, with D uncertain. Trimming took off 3 bases at V and 8 bases at J, with 22 bases between the two ends. Germline values: CDR1 LNHDA, CDR2 SQIVND (reference sequence). This CDR3 has 16 residues. In DNA, the CDR3 is TGTGCCAGTAGTATTTTCGCTGGCCCGGCGCGGCTCGGCTACACCTTC. As protein: CASSIFAGPARLGYTF.

The V gene is TRBV7-9, the J gene TRBJ1-1; D is unclear. Deletions cut 5 bases from V and 2 bases from J, with 15 bases between. CDR3 size: 15 residues. Germline V gene sequence: CDR1 SEHNR, CDR2 FQNEAQ (reference sequence). This CDR3 is CASSEWASANTEAFF. CDR3 nucleotides: TGTGCCAGCAGCGAATGGGCTTCGGCAAACACTGAAGCTTTCTTT.

The sample holds one count of this clone. The chain links TRBV19 to TRBJ1-5, with 7 bases matching TRBD1. This CDR3 is built from 12 residues. Germline CDR1 reads LNHDA; CDR2 reads SQIVND (reference sequence). V shed 3 bases and J 8 bases; nucleotides not matched to a gene: 1. The CDR3 nucleotides read TGTGCCAGTAGTATCCAGGGGGAGCCCCAGCATTTT. Translating gives CASSIQGEPQHF.

This sequence joins TRBV7-9 and TRBJ1-6, with a weak D call TRBD1 (5 bases). The CDR3 runs to 14 residues. Trimming shortened V by 1 base and J by 14 bases, and 15 bases separated the two germline ends. The V gene's germline CDR1 is SEHNR and CDR2 FQNEAQ (reference sequence). CDR3 nucleotide sequence: TGTGCCAGCAGCTTAGGGGACTCCGGGACCACCCTCCACTTT. It is translated as CASSLGDSGTTLHF.

The CDR3 DNA reads TGTGCCAGCAGTTTCCTCCCGGGACAGTCGCTTTCTGAAGCTTTCTTT. This codes for CASSFLPGQSLSEAFF. The rearrangement links TRBV27 to TRBJ1-1; 7 nucleotides match TRBD1. The CDR3 has 16 amino acids. Germline values: CDR1 MNHEY, CDR2 SMNVEV (reference sequence). Trimming removed 3 bases from V and 6 bases from J; junction bases left unmatched: 13.

The V gene is TRBV19, the J gene TRBJ2-4; TRBD2 agrees at 7 bases. This CDR3 contains 15 residues. Unmatched junction bases numbered 13, after V lost 1 base and J lost 13 bases. The germline gives CDR1 LNHDA, CDR2 SQIVND (reference sequence). The CDR3 DNA sequence: TGTGCCAGTAGTATAGTTCTAGCGGCCGGTCCCTCACAGTACTTC. Encoded protein: CASSIVLAAGPSQYF.

The chain employs TRBV29-1 and TRBJ2-7; weak D call: TRBD1 (5 bases). V lost 3 bases, J lost 2 bases, and 11 bases lay in between. Per germline, CDR1 SQVTM and CDR2 ANQGSEA. The CDR3 length is 13 residues. The CDR3 loop is CSVETALAYEQYF. The CDR3 DNA follows: TGCAGCGTTGAGACAGCTTTAGCCTACGAGCAGTACTTC.

The chain joins TRBV6-6 to TRBJ1-6; the match to TRBD1 covers 7 bases. From germline, CDR1 is MNHNY and CDR2 SVGAGI (reference sequence). The CDR3 is made up of 14 amino acids. J was trimmed by 7 bases and V by 4 bases; bases with no gene match: 4. CDR3 coding DNA: TGTGCCAGCAGTTCGAGGGGGCCCAATTCACCCCTCCACTTT. Translated, it gives CASSSRGPNSPLHF.

The rearrangement uses TRBV28 and TRBJ2-7; D call uncertain. The CDR3 contains 11 residues. V lost 3 bases and J 4 bases, leaving 4 bases between the germline ends. CDR1 is MDHEN, CDR2 SYDVKM, per germline. CDR3 loop: CASSFNYEQYF. CDR3 sequence (DNA): TGTGCCAGCAGTTTTAATTACGAGCAGTACTTC.

This sequence joins TRBV6-2 or TRBV6-3 and TRBJ2-4, with 9 bases fitting TRBD2. With 2 bases clipped from V and 1 base from J, the junction kept 12 bases outside the gene matches. The CDR3 spans 19 residues. CDR1 MNHEY and CDR2 SVGEGT come from the germline V gene. This CDR3 is CASSYGGREGRFAKNIQYF. The CDR3 region has the DNA TGTGCCAGCAGTTACGGGGGGCGGGAGGGCCGTTTTGCCAAAAACATTCAGTACTTC.

The chain joins TRBV6-6 to TRBJ2-7; 8 positions match TRBD1. J was trimmed by 5 bases and V by 6 bases; bases with no gene match: 9. Germline CDR1 reads MNHNY; CDR2 reads SVGAGI (reference sequence). This CDR3 contains 14 residues. CDR3 loop: CASSPGGARDEQYF. CDR3 nucleotides: TGTGCCAGCAGCCCAGGGGGCGCCAGAGACGAGCAGTACTTC.

This chain uses TRBV7-9 with TRBJ1-3; D is perhaps TRBD1 (5 bases). CDR1 and CDR2 (germline): SEHNR, FQNEAQ (reference sequence). The germline V and J ends were trimmed by 5 bases and 0 bases, with 14 bases remaining between them. This CDR3 comprises 16 residues. The CDR3 DNA reads TGTGCCAGCAGCCACGGCTCAGGGCTCTCTGGAAACACCATATATTTT. This codes for CASSHGSGLSGNTIYF.

The CDR3, as DNA: TGTGCCAGCAGTTTTGGAGGGATAGATCAGCCCCAGCATTTT. Translating it yields CASSFGGIDQPQHF. The chain uses TRBV27 and TRBJ1-5; D unresolved. This CDR3 spans 14 amino acids. Germline CDR1 and CDR2: MNHEY and SMNVEV (reference sequence). Deletions cut 3 bases from V and 5 bases from J, with 11 bases between.

This rearrangement joins TRBV7-9 to TRBJ2-5, with D possibly matching TRBD2 (5 bases). Trimming left V 3 bases short and J 4 bases short, with 12 bases between. The CDR3 consists of 14 residues. In germline, CDR1 is SEHNR, CDR2 FQNEAQ (reference sequence). The CDR3 loop is CASSFFGVAETQYF. Here the CDR3 DNA reads TGTGCCAGCAGCTTCTTCGGGGTGGCAGAGACCCAGTACTTC.

The V call is TRBV19, the J call TRBJ1-4, with TRBD1 identical over 7 bases. The germline V gene has CDR1 LNHDA and CDR2 SQIVND (reference sequence). V trimming: 3 bases; J trimming: 6 bases; junction bases outside the gene matches: 4. This CDR3 has 14 residues. As DNA, the CDR3 is TGTGCCAGTAGTATCAGGGGGAAGGATGAAAAACTGTTTTTT. As protein: CASSIRGKDEKLFF.

The rearrangement links TRBV19 to TRBJ1-6, with D perhaps matching TRBD1 (5 bases). The germline CDR1 and CDR2 sequences are LNHDA and SQIVND (reference sequence). Trimming shortened V by 8 bases and J by 7 bases, and 12 bases separated the two germline ends. The CDR3 consists of 13 residues. CDR3 nucleotide sequence: TGTGCCAGTCTGTCGGGGGTAAATTCACCCCTCCACTTT. This codes for CASLSGVNSPLHF.

The genes are TRBV28 and TRBJ1-1; TRBD1 matches 10 bases. There are 14 residues in the CDR3. The germline CDR1 and CDR2 sequences are MDHEN and SYDVKM. With 4 bases clipped from V and 4 bases from J, the junction kept 3 bases outside the gene matches. CDR3 in amino acids: CASSYGDRGTEAFF. The CDR3 coding sequence is TGTGCCAGCAGTTATGGGGACAGGGGCACTGAAGCTTTCTTT.

This CDR3 reads CASSPSTNSYNEQFF. Here the CDR3 DNA reads TGTGCCAGCTCACCATCAACAAACTCCTACAATGAGCAGTTCTTC. This chain links TRBV18 with TRBJ2-1, with no clear D. Germline V gene lookup returns CDR1 KGHSH and CDR2 LQKENI. V lost 2 bases and J 0 bases, leaving 8 bases between the germline ends. This CDR3 spans 15 amino acids.

V usage is TRBV6-2 or TRBV6-3 and J usage is TRBJ2-1; possible D gene TRBD2, 6 bases. V lost 2 bases and J lost 5, with 16 bases in between. There are 16 residues in the CDR3. The germline V gene has CDR1 MNHEY and CDR2 SVGEGT. In DNA, the CDR3 is TGTGCCAGCAGTTACCCTCTCGCGGGGCGCCACAATGAGCAGTTCTTC. It encodes CASSYPLAGRHNEQFF.

The rearrangement uses TRBV29-1 and TRBJ2-2, with D unclear. Germline V gene lookup returns CDR1 SQVTM and CDR2 ANQGSEA. The CDR3 has 11 residues. V lost 4 bases and J lost 6, with 6 bases in between. CDR3 sequence: CSVGYSGELFF. The CDR3 DNA sequence: TGCAGCGTTGGGTACTCCGGGGAGCTGTTTTTT.

Notes on this clone: At the DNA level, this CDR3 is encoded by other sequences in the same sample as well. The genes are TRBV2 and TRBJ2-5; TRBD1 is a possible D gene (6 bases). CDR3 length equals 13 residues. Germline-derived CDR1 and CDR2 are SNHLY and FYNNEI. V was shortened by 6 bases and J by 4 bases, with 12 bases between the two germline ends. The CDR3 DNA sequence: TGTGCCAGCAGACCCAGGGGACGAGAGACCCAGTACTTC. Translated, it gives CASRPRGRETQYF.

The chain has TRBV2 and TRBJ2-1; 9 positions match TRBD1. The CDR3 is made up of 15 amino acids. V lost 7 bases, J lost 7 bases, and 11 bases stayed unmatched. In germline, CDR1 is SNHLY, CDR2 FYNNEI. CDR3 nucleotides: TGTGCCAGCAAGGCGAGGACAGGGGTAGGGAATGAGCAGTTCTTC. Residues: CASKARTGVGNEQFF.

The rearrangement joins TRBV28 to TRBJ1-2; tentatively, D is TRBD1 (6 bases). The CDR3 length is 16 residues. Looked up from germline, CDR1 is MDHEN and CDR2 is SYDVKM. V lost 6 bases to trimming and J lost 7 bases, with 24 bases between them. CDR3 amino acids: CASRTPGGRGSGGYTF. The DNA for the CDR3 is TGTGCCAGCAGAACCCCTGGGGGCAGGGGCTCGGGTGGCTACACCTTC.

The CDR3 sequence: CASGFPRDRETDTQYF. The CDR3, as DNA: TGTGCTAGTGGTTTCCCGAGGGACAGGGAAACAGATACGCAGTATTTT. V gene TRBV12-5 combines with J gene TRBJ2-3, with TRBD1 matching over 9 bases. CDR1 is LGHNT and CDR2 is FRNRAP in the germline V gene. J gave up 3 bases and V 3 bases, and 7 bases lay outside the gene matches. This CDR3 is 16 amino acids long.

The chain links TRBV5-5 to TRBJ1-2; D perhaps matches TRBD1 (6 bases). From germline, CDR1 is SGHKS and CDR2 YYEKEE (reference sequence). There are 16 residues in the CDR3. With 2 bases removed from V and 4 bases from J, the gap between germline ends came to 18 bases. CDR3 bases: TGTGCCAGCAGCTTAACGGGACACAACCTGGCCTATGGCTACACCTTC. As protein: CASSLTGHNLAYGYTF.